A selection of T cell receptor beta chains follows, all from one sample in a study of blood T cell repertoires in COVID-19. Clones were read by immunoSEQ multiplex PCR, and TCRdb kept only the in-frame ones, dropping some. Seen here are about 30,000 clones, around nine tenths observed once, and the top ten hold 12%. The sample comprised peripheral blood. The receptor set was obtained from a human donor in a cohort sampled during active COVID-19. The donor label of this sample is uncertain. CDR3s include the opening cysteine and the closing phenylalanine or tryptophan. The D gene is left open where the match is weak. Size is omitted from some rows. Given values are once, few, many or a class for expanded clones.

14,TRBV28,once,TRBJ1-1,.,TGTGCCAGCAGCGGGGGGGTAATGAACACTGAAGCTTTCTTT,CASSGGVMNTEAFF
14,TRBV19,.,TRBJ1-2,.,TGTGCCAGTAGTATACGGGGGGCCGGCTATGGCTACACCTTC,CASSIRGAGYGYTF
15,TRBV5-1,once,TRBJ2-5,TRBD2,TGCGCCAGCAGCTTGGCACTAGCGGGCGAAGAGACCCAGTACTTC,CASSLALAGEETQYF
15,TRBV11-3,.,TRBJ2-2,TRBD2,TGTGCCAGCATTAAAGGACTAGGCGGCACCGGGGAGCTGTTTTTT,CASIKGLGGTGELFF
14,TRBV18,.,TRBJ1-2,TRBD1,TGTGCCAGCTCACTCGGACAGGATAACTATGGCTACACCTTC,CASSLGQDNYGYTF
11,TRBV6-5,few,TRBJ1-1,.,TGTGCCAGCCAGATGAACACTGAAGCTTTCTTT,CASQMNTEAFF
16,TRBV28,few,TRBJ2-7,TRBD1,TGTGCCAGCAGTCTGGTTGGGACAGTGAGCTCCTACGAGCAGTACTTC,CASSLVGTVSSYEQYF
16,TRBV6-4,.,TRBJ2-1,TRBD2,TGTGCCAGCAGTGAGAATGGACTAGCGGGACGGAATGAGCAGTTCTTC,CASSENGLAGRNEQFF
12,TRBV14,.,TRBJ1-6,TRBD1,TGTGCCAGCAGCCCGACAGGGTTGGGCCTCCACTTT,CASSPTGLGLHF
16,TRBV5-1,.,TRBJ2-1,TRBD1,TGCGCCAGCAGGAACGGGGGGACAGGGGTCTACAATGAGCAGTTCTTC,CASRNGGTGVYNEQFF
15,TRBV7-6,.,TRBJ1-3,.,TGTGCCAGCAGCTTAGGGTGGCAGTCTGGAAACACCATATATTTT,CASSLGWQSGNTIYF
15,TRBV18,.,TRBJ2-1,TRBD1,TGTGCCAGCTCACCCTATCGGACAGGGAGCAATGAGCAGTTCTTC,CASSPYRTGSNEQFF
13,TRBV7-8,few,TRBJ1-6,.,TGTGCCAGCAGCTTACGGCCGGGTTCACCCCTCCACTTT,CASSLRPGSPLHF
16,TRBV19,.,TRBJ1-5,.,TGTGCCAGTAGTACTGATAGGGGTGGTAGCAATCAGCCCCAGCATTTT,CASSTDRGGSNQPQHF
11,TRBV12-3/TRBV12-4,.,TRBJ1-2,.,TGTGCCAGCAGTTCGGTCCCTGGCTACACCTTC,CASSSVPGYTF
15,TRBV10-3,.,TRBJ2-3,TRBD2,TGTGCCATGGACAGTACTAGCGGGAGCACAGATACGCAGTATTTT,CAMDSTSGSTDTQYF
13,TRBV12-3/TRBV12-4,.,TRBJ2-5,.,TGTGCCAGCAACCCCGCGGGGGCCGCGGCCCAGTACTTC,CASNPAGAAAQYF
12,TRBV27,.,TRBJ2-7,.,TGTGCCAGCAGATACGGACGGGAGAGGCAGTACTTC,CASRYGRERQYF
13,TRBV7-8,.,TRBJ1-5,.,TGTGCCAGCAGTCCTAGCAGCAATCAGCCCCAGCATTTT,CASSPSSNQPQHF
14,TRBV5-1,.,TRBJ1-1,.,TGCGCCAGCAGCTACGGTGGGGGGGACACTGAAGCTTTCTTT,CASSYGGGDTEAFF
15,TRBV3-1/TRBV3-2,.,TRBJ2-1,TRBD2,TGTGCCAGCAGCCAAACTAGCGGGAAAGCCAATGAGCAGTTCTTC,CASSQTSGKANEQFF
13,TRBV28,.,TRBJ1-2,.,TGTGCCAGCCGCGCAGGGGCTGGCTATGGCTACACCTTC,CASRAGAGYGYTF